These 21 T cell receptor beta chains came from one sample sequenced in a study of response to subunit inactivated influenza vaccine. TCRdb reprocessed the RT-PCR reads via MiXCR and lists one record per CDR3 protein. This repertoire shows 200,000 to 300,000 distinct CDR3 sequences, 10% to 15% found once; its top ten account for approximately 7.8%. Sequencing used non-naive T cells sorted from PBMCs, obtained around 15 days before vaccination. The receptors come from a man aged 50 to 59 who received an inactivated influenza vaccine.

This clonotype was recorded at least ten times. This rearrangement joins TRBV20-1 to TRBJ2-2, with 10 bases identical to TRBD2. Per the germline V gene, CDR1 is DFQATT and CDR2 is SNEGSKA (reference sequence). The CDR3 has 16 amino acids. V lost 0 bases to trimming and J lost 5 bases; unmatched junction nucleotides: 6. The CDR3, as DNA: TGCAGTGCTAGAGACCTAGCGGGAGCTAGTACCGGGGAGCTGTTTTTT. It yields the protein CSARDLAGASTGELFF.

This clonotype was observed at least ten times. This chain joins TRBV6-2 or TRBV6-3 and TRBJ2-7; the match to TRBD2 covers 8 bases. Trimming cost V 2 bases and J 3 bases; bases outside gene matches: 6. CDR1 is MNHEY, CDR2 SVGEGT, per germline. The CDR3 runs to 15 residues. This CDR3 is CASSYGRLAGYEQYF. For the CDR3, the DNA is TGTGCCAGCAGTTACGGTCGTCTAGCGGGCTACGAGCAGTACTTC.

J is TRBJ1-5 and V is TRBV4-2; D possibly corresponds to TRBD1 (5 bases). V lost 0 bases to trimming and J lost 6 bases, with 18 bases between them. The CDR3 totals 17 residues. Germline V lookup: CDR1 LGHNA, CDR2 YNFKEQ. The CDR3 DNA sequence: TGTGCCAGCAGCCAAGATGCTGGGGGGAGGCCAGCTCAGCCCCAGCATTTT. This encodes CASSQDAGGRPAQPQHF.

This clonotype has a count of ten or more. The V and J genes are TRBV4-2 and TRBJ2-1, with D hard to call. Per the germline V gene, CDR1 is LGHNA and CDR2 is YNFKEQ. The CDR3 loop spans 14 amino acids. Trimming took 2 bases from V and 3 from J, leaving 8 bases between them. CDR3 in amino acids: CASSQFDGYNEQFF. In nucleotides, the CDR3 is TGTGCCAGCAGCCAATTTGACGGCTACAATGAGCAGTTCTTC.

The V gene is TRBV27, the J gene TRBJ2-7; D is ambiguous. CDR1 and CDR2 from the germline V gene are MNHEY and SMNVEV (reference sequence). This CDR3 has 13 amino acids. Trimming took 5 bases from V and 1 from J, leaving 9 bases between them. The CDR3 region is CASSADTSYEQYF. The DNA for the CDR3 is TGTGCCAGCAGTGCAGACACTTCCTACGAGCAGTACTTC.

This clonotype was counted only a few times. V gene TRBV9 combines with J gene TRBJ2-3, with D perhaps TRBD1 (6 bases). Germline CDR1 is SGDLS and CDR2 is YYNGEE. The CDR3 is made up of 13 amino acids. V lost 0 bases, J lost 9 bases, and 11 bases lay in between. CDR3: CASSVEQQGTQYF. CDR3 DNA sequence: TGTGCCAGCAGCGTAGAACAACAGGGAACGCAGTATTTT.

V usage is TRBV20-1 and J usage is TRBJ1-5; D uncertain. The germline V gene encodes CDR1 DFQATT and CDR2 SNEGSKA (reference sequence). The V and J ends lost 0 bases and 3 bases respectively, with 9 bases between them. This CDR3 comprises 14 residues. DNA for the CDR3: TGCAGTGCTAGAGATTGGCCAGACAATCAGCCCCAGCATTTT. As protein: CSARDWPDNQPQHF.

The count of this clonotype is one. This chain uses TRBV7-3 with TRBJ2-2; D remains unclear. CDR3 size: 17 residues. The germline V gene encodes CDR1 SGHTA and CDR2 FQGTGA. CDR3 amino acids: CTICPALFSQDTGELFF. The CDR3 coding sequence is TGTACCATCTGCCCCGCCCTTTTTAGCCAGGACACCGGGGAGCTGTTTTTT.

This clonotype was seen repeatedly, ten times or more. This CDR3 is CASSFDSHGPQHF. CDR3 sequence (DNA): TGTGCCAGCAGTTTCGACAGCCACGGGCCCCAGCATTTT. This chain joins TRBV12-3 or TRBV12-4 and TRBJ1-5; perhaps TRBD1 as D (5 bases). This CDR3 region has 13 residues. V was clipped by 3 bases and J by 9 bases, with 12 bases between them.

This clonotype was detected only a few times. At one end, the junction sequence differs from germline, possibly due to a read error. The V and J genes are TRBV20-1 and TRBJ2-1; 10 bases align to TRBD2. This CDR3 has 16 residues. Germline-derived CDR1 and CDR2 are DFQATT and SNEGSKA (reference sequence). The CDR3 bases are TGCAGTGCTGGAGACACTAGCGGGATACTCTACAATGAGCAGTTCTTC. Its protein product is CSAGDTSGILYNEQFF.

CDR3 nucleotide sequence: TGCAGCGTTGTGGGAGGTAGAGAAGGAACTAACTATGGCTACACCTTC. Translating it yields CSVVGGREGTNYGYTF. The rearrangement links TRBV29-1 to TRBJ1-2; D not certain. Trimming stripped 4 bases from V and 0 bases from J, with 18 bases between. Germline V gives CDR1 SQVTM, CDR2 ANQGSEA. This CDR3 is 16 amino acids long.

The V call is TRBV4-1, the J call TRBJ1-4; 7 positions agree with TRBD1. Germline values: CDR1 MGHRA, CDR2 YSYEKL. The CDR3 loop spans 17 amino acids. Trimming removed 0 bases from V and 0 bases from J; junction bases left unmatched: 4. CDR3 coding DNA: TGCGCCAGCAGCCAAGAAGAGGGGGCTGCAACTAATGAAAAACTGTTTTTT. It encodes CASSQEEGAATNEKLFF.

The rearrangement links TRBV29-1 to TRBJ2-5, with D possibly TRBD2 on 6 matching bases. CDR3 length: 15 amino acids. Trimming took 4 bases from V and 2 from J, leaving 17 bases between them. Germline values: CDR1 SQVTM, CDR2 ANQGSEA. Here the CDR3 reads CSVGGSLASQETQYF. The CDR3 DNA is TGCAGCGTTGGGGGTTCACTAGCCTCACAAGAGACCCAGTACTTC.

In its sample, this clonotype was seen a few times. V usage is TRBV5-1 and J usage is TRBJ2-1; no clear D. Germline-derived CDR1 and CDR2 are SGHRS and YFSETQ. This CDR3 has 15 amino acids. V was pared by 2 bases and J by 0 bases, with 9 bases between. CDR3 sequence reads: CASSFFLTSYNEQFF. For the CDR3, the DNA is TGCGCCAGCAGCTTCTTCTTGACCTCCTACAATGAGCAGTTCTTC.

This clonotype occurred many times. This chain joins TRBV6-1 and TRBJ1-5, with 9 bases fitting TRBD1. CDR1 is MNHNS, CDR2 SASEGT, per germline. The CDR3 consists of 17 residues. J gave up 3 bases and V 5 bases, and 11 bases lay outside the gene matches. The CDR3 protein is CASSTGTGRIDNQPQHF. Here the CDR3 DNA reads TGTGCCAGCAGTACCGGGACAGGGCGTATTGACAATCAGCCCCAGCATTTT.

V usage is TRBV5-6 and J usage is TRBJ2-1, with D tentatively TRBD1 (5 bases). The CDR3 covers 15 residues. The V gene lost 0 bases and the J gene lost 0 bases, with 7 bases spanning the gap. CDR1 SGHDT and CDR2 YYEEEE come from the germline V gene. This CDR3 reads CASSLGQRSYNEQFF. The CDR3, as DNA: TGTGCCAGCAGCTTGGGACAGCGCTCCTACAATGAGCAGTTCTTC.

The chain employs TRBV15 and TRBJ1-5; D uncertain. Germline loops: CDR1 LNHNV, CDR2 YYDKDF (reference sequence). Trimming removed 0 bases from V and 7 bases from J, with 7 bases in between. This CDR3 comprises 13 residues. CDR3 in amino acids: CATSREEGQPQHF. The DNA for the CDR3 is TGTGCCACCAGCAGAGAAGAGGGCCAGCCCCAGCATTTT.

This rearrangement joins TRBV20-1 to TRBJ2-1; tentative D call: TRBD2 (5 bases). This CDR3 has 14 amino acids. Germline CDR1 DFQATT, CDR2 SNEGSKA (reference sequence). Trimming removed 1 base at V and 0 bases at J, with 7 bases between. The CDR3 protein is CSARASNSYNEQFF. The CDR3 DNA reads TGCAGTGCTAGAGCTAGCAACTCCTACAATGAGCAGTTCTTC.

The DNA of the CDR3 is TGCAGTGCTACCTCCGGGCCCCGCTATGGCTACACCTTC. Encoded protein: CSATSGPRYGYTF. This chain joins TRBV20-1 and TRBJ1-2; D is undetermined. The CDR3 is 13 residues long. Germline-derived CDR1 and CDR2 are DFQATT and SNEGSKA (reference sequence). Trimming stripped 4 bases from V and 4 bases from J, with 13 bases between.

The CDR3: CSARDASGRGAYNEQFF. CDR3 nucleotides: TGCAGTGCTAGAGACGCCTCGGGGCGGGGGGCCTACAATGAGCAGTTCTTC. The J gene is TRBJ2-1, the V gene TRBV20-1; 8 bases are a match to TRBD2. The CDR3 totals 17 residues. J lost 2 bases, V lost 0 bases, and 9 bases had no gene match. CDR1 is DFQATT, CDR2 SNEGSKA, per germline (reference sequence).

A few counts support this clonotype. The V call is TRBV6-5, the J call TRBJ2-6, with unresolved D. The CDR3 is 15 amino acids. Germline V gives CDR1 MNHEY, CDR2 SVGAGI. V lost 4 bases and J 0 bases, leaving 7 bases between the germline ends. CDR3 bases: TGTGCCAGCAGTTCCCTTAGCTCTGGGGCCAACGTCCTGACTTTC. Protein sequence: CASSSLSSGANVLTF.